Following are 19 T cell receptor beta chains from one sample sequenced in a study of metastatic and nonmetastatic thyroid tumors. TCRdb used MiXCR to call clones anew from the PCR reads. The repertoire consists of about 32,000 clones, with 15% to 20% occurring once and the leading ten covering about 10%. Patients were all untreated before their thyroid surgery. Sequenced: blood. All receptors derive from a female donor with papillary thyroid cancer or a benign thyroid nodule (not recorded which). Some clones in this sample may be carry-over from other donors' samples.

V is TRBV11-1 and J is TRBJ2-7; 10 bases are shared with TRBD1. This CDR3 is 16 amino acids long. Germline V lookup: CDR1 SGHAT, CDR2 FQDESV (reference sequence). V trimming: 5 bases; J trimming: 2 bases; junction bases outside the gene matches: 9. In DNA, the CDR3 is TGTGCCAGCAGCCCGAGACAGGGGGCGAGGGCCTACGAGCAGTACTTC. Translation: CASSPRQGARAYEQYF.

This clone was counted many times. The rearrangement links TRBV12-3 or TRBV12-4 to TRBJ2-5; 8 bases are a match to TRBD2. V lost 5 bases and J lost 4; bases outside the gene matches: 0. This CDR3 comprises 12 residues. The CDR3 nucleotides are TGTGCCAGCAGTGGGACTAGAGAGACCCAGTACTTC. It codes for CASSGTRETQYF.

This clone appeared a few times. This may be a read error: a much more frequent sequence differs by one nucleotide. The V and J genes are TRBV11-2 and TRBJ1-1; D remains ambiguous. Germline V gene lookup returns CDR1 SGHAT and CDR2 FQNNGV. With 7 bases removed from V and 2 bases from J, the gap between germline ends came to 14 bases. The CDR3 is made up of 14 amino acids. The CDR3 nucleotides are TGTGCCAGCACCCCCGCCGGCATTAACACTGAAGCTTTCTTT. Protein sequence: CASTPAGINTEAFF. The whole variable domain, remainder taken from reference TRBV11-2 and TRBJ1-1, is EAGVAQSPRYKIIEKRQSVAFWCNPISGHATLYWYQQILGQGPKLLIQFQNNGVVDDSQLPKDRFSAERLKGVDSTLKIQPAKLEDSAVYLCASTPAGINTEAFFGQGTRLTVV.

This clone was observed at least ten times. At one end the junction does not follow the germline gene, possibly because of a read error. V is TRBV24-1 and J is TRBJ2-7; 9 bases fit TRBD1. CDR3 size: 12 residues. The germline gives CDR1 KGHDR, CDR2 SFDVKD. CDR3 in DNA: TGCATTCCCGGGACAGGGATTATTTGGACGTACTTC. Protein product: CIPGTGIIWTYF.

The sample holds many counts of this clone. The chain recombines TRBV29-1 with TRBJ2-1; D perhaps matches TRBD2 (7 bases). V was pared by 7 bases and J by 12 bases, with 19 bases between. In germline, CDR1 is SQVTM, CDR2 ANQGSEA. CDR3 size: 12 residues. The CDR3 sequence is CSGTGGPGGQFF. The DNA of the CDR3 is TGCAGCGGAACCGGGGGCCCGGGGGGGCAGTTCTTC.

On this clone: Germline is not matched at one junction end, which may reflect a read error. The J gene is TRBJ2-1, the V gene TRBV5-4; no clear D. The CDR3 runs to 14 residues. From germline, CDR1 is SGHNT and CDR2 YYREEE (reference sequence). This chain's CDR3 is CPSSWNSKGDEQFF. The CDR3 DNA sequence: TGTCCCAGCAGCTGGAACAGTAAAGGAGATGAGCAGTTCTTC.

This rearrangement joins TRBV18 to TRBJ2-7, with 7 bases aligning to TRBD2. The V and J ends lost 4 bases and 2 bases, in that order; junction bases with no gene match: 8. The CDR3 extends over 15 amino acids. Germline CDR1 is KGHSH and CDR2 is LQKENI. CDR3: CASSLSSGSTYEQYF. Here the CDR3 DNA reads TGTGCCAGCTCACTTTCTAGCGGATCAACCTACGAGCAGTACTTC. Using reference TRBV18 and TRBJ2-7 for the parts outside the CDR3, the full variable domain is NAGVMQNPRHLVRRRGQEARLRCSPMKGHSHVYWYRQLPEEGLKFMVYLQKENIIDESGMPKERFSAEFPKEGPSILRIQQVVRGDSAAYFCASSLSSGSTYEQYFGPGTRLTVT.

This clone has at least ten counts. The V and J genes are TRBV6-1 and TRBJ1-5; D not resolved. This CDR3 contains 13 residues. Germline lookup yields CDR1 MNHNS and CDR2 SASEGT. V was shortened by 9 bases and J by 3 bases, with 12 bases between the two germline ends. The CDR3 sequence: CASTLAYNQPQHF. In DNA form, the CDR3 reads TGTGCCAGTACCTTAGCTTACAATCAGCCCCAGCATTTT.

Many counts were recorded for this clone. The chain links TRBV13 to TRBJ1-1; the D gene is possibly TRBD1 (5 bases). This CDR3 has 14 residues. V was cut by 3 bases and J by 4 bases, with 12 bases left in between. The germline gives CDR1 PRHDT, CDR2 FYEKMQ (reference sequence). The CDR3 spells CASSFRRGRTEAFF. CDR3 nucleotide sequence: TGTGCCAGCAGCTTTCGACGGGGACGCACTGAAGCTTTCTTT.

In its sample, this clone was seen many times. The rearrangement uses TRBV19 and TRBJ2-2; 15 bases are a match to TRBD2. Germline lookup yields CDR1 LNHDA and CDR2 SQIVND (reference sequence). V trimming: 4 bases; J trimming: 4 bases; junction bases outside the gene matches: 10. The CDR3 spans 19 residues. CDR3 DNA sequence: TGTGCCAGTAGTACCGCTTACGGACTAGCGGGAGGGTTCACCGGGGAGCTGTTTTTT. Translated: CASSTAYGLAGGFTGELFF.

J is TRBJ2-1 and V is TRBV12-3 or TRBV12-4, with D possibly TRBD2 on 6 matching bases. V was shortened by 11 bases and J by 2 bases, with 13 bases between the two germline ends. CDR3 size: 13 residues. The CDR3 nucleotides are TGTGCCCGAAGGCGGGGCACCTACAATGAGCAGTTCTTC. Protein product: CARRRGTYNEQFF.

This clone showed up many times. V usage is TRBV2 and J usage is TRBJ1-2, with D maybe TRBD1 (5 bases). The CDR3 has 15 residues. Per the germline V gene, CDR1 is SNHLY and CDR2 is FYNNEI. V gave up 6 bases and J gave up 2 bases, with 16 bases separating them. The CDR3 coding sequence is TGTGCCAGCAGCAAAGAGCGGCAGGGCAACTATGGCTACACCTTC. This codes for CASSKERQGNYGYTF. The full variable domain, in which reference TRBV2 and TRBJ1-2 provide the parts outside the CDR3, is EPEVTQTPSHQVTQMGQEVILRCVPISNHLYFYWYRQILGQKVEFLVSFYNNEISEKSEIFDDQFSVERPDGSNFTLKIRSTKLEDSAMYFCASSKERQGNYGYTFGSGTRLTVV.

In its sample, this clone was seen many times. The CDR3 nucleotides are TGTGCCATCAGTGCTGGCGGGGGCCCGAGAGAGACCCAGTACTTC. Its protein product is CAISAGGGPRETQYF. The genes are TRBV10-3 and TRBJ2-5; D is perhaps TRBD2 (7 bases). V shed 4 bases and J shed 4 bases, with 16 bases lying between them. The CDR3 has 15 residues. CDR1 and CDR2 from the germline V gene are ENHRY and SYGVKD.

This clone was found many times. The chain combines TRBV11-1 with TRBJ1-1; 7 nucleotides match TRBD1. Germline values: CDR1 SGHAT, CDR2 FQDESV (reference sequence). Trimming took 5 bases from V and 5 from J; bases not matched to a gene: 8. This CDR3 is built from 14 residues. The CDR3 sequence is CASSPIYRGTEAFF. The CDR3 DNA follows: TGTGCCAGCAGCCCCATTTACAGGGGAACTGAAGCTTTCTTT. Full variable domain (rest looked up from reference TRBV11-1 and TRBJ1-1): EAEVAQSPRYKITEKSQAVAFWCDPISGHATLYWYRQILGQGPELLVQFQDESVVDDSQLPKDRFSAERLKGVDSTLKIQPAELGDSAMYLCASSPIYRGTEAFFGQGTRLTVV.

This clone was recorded only once. The chain recombines TRBV3-1 with TRBJ1-4, with 7 positions matching TRBD1. From germline, CDR1 is LGHDT and CDR2 YNNKEL (reference sequence). The CDR3 is made up of 16 amino acids. The V and J ends lost 6 bases and 3 bases, in that order; junction bases with no gene match: 10. The CDR3 DNA sequence: TGTGCCAGCAGTGGGACAGACCGGCGCGCTAATGAAAAACTGTTTTTT. Its translation: CASSGTDRRANEKLFF. The entire variable domain, with the rest obtained from reference TRBV3-1 and TRBJ1-4, is as follows: DTAVSQTPKYLVTQMGNDKSIKCEQNLGHDTMYWYKQDSKKFLKIMFSYNNKELIINETVPNRFSPKSPDKAHLNLHINSLELGDSAVYFCASSGTDRRANEKLFFGSGTQLSVL.

This clone was observed many times. The chain couples TRBV28 to TRBJ2-7; the D gene could be TRBD1 or TRBD2 (7 bases each). Germline-derived CDR1 and CDR2 are MDHEN and SYDVKM. The V and J ends lost 5 bases and 0 bases respectively, with 29 bases between them. The CDR3 spans 20 residues. The CDR3 reads CASSPWAGDRRSSGSYEQYF. The CDR3, as DNA: TGTGCCAGCAGTCCCTGGGCGGGGGACAGAAGGTCCTCTGGCTCCTACGAGCAGTACTTC. Together with reference TRBV28 and TRBJ2-7, the CDR3 gives the full variable domain: DVKVTQSSRYLVKRTGEKVFLECVQDMDHENMFWYRQDPGLGLRLIYFSYDVKMKEKGDIPEGYSVSREKKERFSLILESASTNQTSMYLCASSPWAGDRRSSGSYEQYFGPGTRLTVT.

The J gene is TRBJ2-1, the V gene TRBV24-1; perhaps TRBD1 as D (6 bases). Germline V CDR1 and CDR2: KGHDR, SFDVKD. The CDR3 is 17 residues long. Deletions cut 1 base from V and 6 bases from J, with 18 bases between. Here the CDR3 reads CATSDFTGTGLCNEQFF. The CDR3 region has the DNA TGTGCCACCAGTGATTTCACCGGTACAGGGTTGTGCAATGAGCAGTTCTTC.

The table lists this clone with a count of one. The chain recombines TRBV11-2 with TRBJ2-7, with 9 positions matching TRBD2. The CDR3 extends over 16 amino acids. In germline, CDR1 is SGHAT, CDR2 FQNNGV. The junction had 6 bases not matched to a gene; V was cut back by 1 base and J by 2 bases. CDR3 sequence reads: CASSLGFGTSTYEQYF. The DNA of the CDR3 is TGTGCCAGCAGCTTAGGTTTCGGGACTAGCACCTACGAGCAGTACTTC. The whole variable domain, remainder taken from reference TRBV11-2 and TRBJ2-7, is EAGVAQSPRYKIIEKRQSVAFWCNPISGHATLYWYQQILGQGPKLLIQFQNNGVVDDSQLPKDRFSAERLKGVDSTLKIQPAKLEDSAVYLCASSLGFGTSTYEQYFGPGTRLTVT.

This clone was recorded many times. This chain joins TRBV2 and TRBJ2-4, with D perhaps TRBD2 (6 bases). The germline V and J ends were trimmed by 6 bases and 7 bases, with 16 bases remaining between them. The CDR3 extends over 14 amino acids. Per germline, CDR1 SNHLY and CDR2 FYNNEI. CDR3 sequence: CASRGGEPGNIQYF. CDR3 DNA sequence: TGTGCCAGCAGGGGAGGAGAGCCGGGGAACATTCAGTACTTC.